This paragraph reports one T cell receptor beta chain. What it recognizes is unknown. The source of the sample is a study of CD8+ T cells in alopecia areata. General study results and limits: Scalp and blood retained many expanded lesional clones during tofacitinib. Greater clonality was observed in lesional scalp samples, especially alopecia totalis/universalis, versus normal scalp.

Treatment here: oral pan-JAK inhibitor, 5-10 mg twice daily. Cell sorting on a FACSAria was used to separate CD4+ and CD8+ T cells from the PBMCs. RNA was isolated and reverse transcribed to cDNA, the sequencing template. TCRdb keeps only in-frame clones here, not all; method: immunoSEQ multiplex PCR. The top ten clones hold 0.95% to 1.5% of a sample with some 190,000 clones, more than 60% of them seen once. V was cut by 4 bases and J by 6 bases, with 14 bases left in between. CDR1 SGHRS and CDR2 YFSETQ come from the germline V gene. The CDR3 totals 14 residues. The chain joins TRBV5-1 to TRBJ2-1; maybe TRBD2 (7 bases). The clonotype was recovered from a human donor with alopecia areata. The material was CD4+ T cells sorted from blood, obtained at approximately week 42, from a patient treated with tofacitinib. CDR3 bases: TGCGCCAGCAGCGTGCGGGGGCGGGGCAATGAGCAGTTCTTC. Protein product: CASSVRGRGNEQFF.